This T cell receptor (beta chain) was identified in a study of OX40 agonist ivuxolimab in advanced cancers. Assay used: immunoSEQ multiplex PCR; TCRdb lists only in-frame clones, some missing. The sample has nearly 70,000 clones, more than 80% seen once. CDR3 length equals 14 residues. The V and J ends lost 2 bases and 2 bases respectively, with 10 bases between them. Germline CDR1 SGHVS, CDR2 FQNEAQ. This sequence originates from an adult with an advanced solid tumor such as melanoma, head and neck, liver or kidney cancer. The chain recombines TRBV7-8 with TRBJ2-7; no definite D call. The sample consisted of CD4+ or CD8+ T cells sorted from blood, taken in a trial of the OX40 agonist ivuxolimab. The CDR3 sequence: CASSLMQVTYEQYF. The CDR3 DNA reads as TGTGCCAGCAGCTTAATGCAGGTAACCTACGAGCAGTACTTC.